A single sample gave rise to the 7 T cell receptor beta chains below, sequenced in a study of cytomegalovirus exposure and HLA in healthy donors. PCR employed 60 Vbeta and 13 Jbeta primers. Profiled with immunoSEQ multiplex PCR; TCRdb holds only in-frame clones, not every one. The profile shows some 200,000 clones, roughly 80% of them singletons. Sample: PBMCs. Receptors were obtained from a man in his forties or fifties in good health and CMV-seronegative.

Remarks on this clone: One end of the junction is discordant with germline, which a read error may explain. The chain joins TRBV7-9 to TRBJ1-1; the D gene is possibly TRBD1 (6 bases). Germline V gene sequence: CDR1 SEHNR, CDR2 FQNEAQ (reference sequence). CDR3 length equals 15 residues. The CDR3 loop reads CSSSPPGGAGTEAFF. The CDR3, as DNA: TGTTCCAGCAGCCCCCCGGGGGGGGCAGGAACTGAAGCTTTCTTT.

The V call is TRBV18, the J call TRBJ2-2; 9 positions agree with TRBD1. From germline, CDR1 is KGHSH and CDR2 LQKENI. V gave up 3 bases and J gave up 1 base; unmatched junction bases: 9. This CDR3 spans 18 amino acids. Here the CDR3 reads CASSPRAGQGKNTGELFF. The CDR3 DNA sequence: TGTGCCAGCTCACCTCGGGCGGGACAGGGAAAGAACACCGGGGAGCTGTTTTTT.

CDR3 nucleotides: TGCGCCAGCAGCCAAGACAGTGGCAGGGGGACTGGCTACACCTTC. This codes for CASSQDSGRGTGYTF. V and J are TRBV4-1 and TRBJ1-2, with 7 bases matching TRBD1. Trimming removed 0 bases from V and 7 bases from J; junction bases left unmatched: 8. The germline gives CDR1 MGHRA, CDR2 YSYEKL. This CDR3 spans 15 amino acids.

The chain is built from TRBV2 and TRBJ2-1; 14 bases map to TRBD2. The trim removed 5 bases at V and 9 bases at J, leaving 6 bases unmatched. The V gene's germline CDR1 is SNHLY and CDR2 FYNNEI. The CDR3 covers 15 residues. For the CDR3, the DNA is TGTGCCAGCAGTCCGACTAGCGGGGGGGCCGGTGAGCAGTTCTTC. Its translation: CASSPTSGGAGEQFF.

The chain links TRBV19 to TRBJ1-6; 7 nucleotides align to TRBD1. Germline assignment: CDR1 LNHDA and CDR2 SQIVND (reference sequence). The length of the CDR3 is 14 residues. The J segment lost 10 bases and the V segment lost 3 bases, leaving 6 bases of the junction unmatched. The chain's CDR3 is CASSMETGDSPLHF. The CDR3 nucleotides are TGTGCCAGTAGTATGGAAACAGGGGACTCACCCCTCCACTTT.

Here the CDR3 DNA reads TGTGCTAGTGGTTTAGAGCAGCCCCAGCATTTT. Translating gives CASGLEQPQHF. The chain links TRBV12-5 to TRBJ1-5, with D hard to call. The germline gives CDR1 LGHNT, CDR2 FRNRAP. This CDR3 region has 11 residues. Trimming took 3 bases from V and 7 from J, leaving 4 bases between them.

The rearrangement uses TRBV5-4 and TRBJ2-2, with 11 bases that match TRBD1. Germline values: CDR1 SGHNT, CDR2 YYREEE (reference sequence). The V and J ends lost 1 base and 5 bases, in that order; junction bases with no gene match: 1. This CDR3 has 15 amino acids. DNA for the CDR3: TGTGCCAGCAGCTTGCGGGACAGGGGGACCGGGGAGCTGTTTTTT. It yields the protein CASSLRDRGTGELFF.